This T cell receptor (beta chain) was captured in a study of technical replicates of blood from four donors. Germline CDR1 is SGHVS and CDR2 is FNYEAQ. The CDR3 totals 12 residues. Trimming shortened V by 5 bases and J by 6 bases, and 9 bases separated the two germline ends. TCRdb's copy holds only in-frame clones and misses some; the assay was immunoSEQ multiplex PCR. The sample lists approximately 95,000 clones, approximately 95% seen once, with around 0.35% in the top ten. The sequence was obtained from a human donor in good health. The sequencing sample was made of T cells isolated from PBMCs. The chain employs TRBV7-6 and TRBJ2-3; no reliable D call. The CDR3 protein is CASSKPADTQYF. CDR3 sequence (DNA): TGTGCCAGCAGCAAACCCGCGGATACGCAGTATTTT.